Described below is a single T cell receptor beta chain sequence and its context. Its cognate antigen is unknown. Each sample had two DNA replicates, 0.5 to 0.65 ug blood or about 1.5 ug tissue. The table came from immunoSEQ multiplex PCR; TCRdb's copy has only in-frame clones and leaves some out. The table records tens of thousands of clones, roughly two thirds of them present only once. These data originate in a study of early stage breast cancer tumors. Study-wide background: Seven to nine ER+/PR+/HER2- tumors were invasive ductal; a few were invasive lobular.

Study-wide results and caveats: Enriched TCRB sequences shared across patients were mostly commonly generated sequences. Bulk DNA sequencing of unsorted cells missed chain pairing and markers.

The sequence was obtained from a person aged 45-65 years with breast cancer. The material sequenced was blood.

The CDR3: CASSDPRVQALDEQYF. CDR3 DNA sequence: TGTGCCAGTAGCGATCCCAGGGTACAGGCTTTGGACGAGCAGTACTTC. The chain has TRBV19 and TRBJ2-7; D might be TRBD1 (5 bases). V was trimmed by 6 bases and J by 5 bases, leaving 23 bases between them. The CDR3 extends over 16 amino acids. Germline values: CDR1 LNHDA, CDR2 SQIVND (reference sequence).